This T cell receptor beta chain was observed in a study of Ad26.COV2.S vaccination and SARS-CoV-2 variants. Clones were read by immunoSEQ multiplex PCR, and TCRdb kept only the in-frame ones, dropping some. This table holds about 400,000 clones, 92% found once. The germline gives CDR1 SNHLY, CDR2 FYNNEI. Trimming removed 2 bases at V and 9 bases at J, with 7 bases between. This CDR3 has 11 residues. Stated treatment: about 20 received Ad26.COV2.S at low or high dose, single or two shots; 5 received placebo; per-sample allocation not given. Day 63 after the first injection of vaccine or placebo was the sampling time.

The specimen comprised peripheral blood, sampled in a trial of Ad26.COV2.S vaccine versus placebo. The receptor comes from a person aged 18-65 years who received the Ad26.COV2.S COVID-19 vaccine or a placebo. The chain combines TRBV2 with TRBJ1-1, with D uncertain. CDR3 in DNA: TGTGCCAGCAGTGAATGGCGTCAAGCTTTCTTT. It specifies CASSEWRQAFF.